These 21 T cell receptor beta chains were sequenced from one sample in a study of blood T cells in healthy people across ages. PCR was performed a second time for about 7 to 12 cycles using a sample-barcoded 5' primer and a J-beta primer mix. TCRdb fed the 5' RACE reads into MiXCR, producing one record per CDR3 protein. The profile shows around 1.5 million distinct CDR3 sequences, roughly 32% of them singletons. What was sequenced was blood. The receptor source for this set is a woman in her thirties in good health.

The sample holds a few counts of this clonotype. CDR3 loop: CASLLSYNEQFF. The CDR3 DNA sequence: TGTGCCAGCCTGCTCTCCTACAATGAGCAGTTCTTC. V usage is TRBV6-1 and J usage is TRBJ2-1, with D unclear. Trimming shortened V by 8 bases and J by 0 bases, and 5 bases separated the two germline ends. The CDR3 has 12 residues. Germline V CDR1 and CDR2: MNHNS, SASEGT.

This chain links TRBV5-1 with TRBJ2-5; the D is unclear. The germline V gene has CDR1 SGHRS and CDR2 YFSETQ. This CDR3 has 14 residues. Trimming pared 1 base from V and 4 bases from J, leaving 11 bases between. The chain's CDR3 is CASSLRELGETQYF. The CDR3 nucleotides read TGCGCCAGCAGCTTGAGAGAGCTAGGAGAGACCCAGTACTTC. Supplemented by reference TRBV5-1 and TRBJ2-5, the full variable domain reads KAGVTQTPRYLIKTRGQQVTLSCSPISGHRSVSWYQQTPGQGLQFLFEYFSETQRNKGNFPGRFSGRQFSNSRSEMNVSTLELGDSALYLCASSLRELGETQYFGPGTRLLVL.

For the CDR3, the DNA is TGTGCCAGCAGCCAAGAGCTTTTTGCCACCGGGGAGCTGTTTTTT. Translating gives CASSQELFATGELFF. The chain links TRBV4-2 to TRBJ2-2; D gene ambiguous. The ends were cut back, 0 bases at V and 4 bases at J, with 9 bases in the middle. Looked up from germline, CDR1 is LGHNA and CDR2 is YNFKEQ. The CDR3 covers 15 residues.

The chain carries TRBV2 and TRBJ1-2, with 7 bases matching TRBD1. Trimming cost V 6 bases and J 5 bases; bases outside gene matches: 12. The CDR3 length is 15 residues. The germline CDR1 and CDR2 sequences are SNHLY and FYNNEI. The CDR3 spells CASRDGQAMEYGYTF. The DNA for the CDR3 is TGTGCCAGCAGAGACGGACAGGCAATGGAATATGGCTACACCTTC.

This clonotype appeared many times. The chain carries TRBV25-1 and TRBJ2-5, with 7 bases aligning to TRBD1. The CDR3 extends over 16 amino acids. Trimming took 5 bases from V and 0 from J; bases not matched to a gene: 9. CDR1 is MGHDK and CDR2 is SYGVNS in the germline V gene. The DNA for the CDR3 is TGTGCCAGCAGTCCCATGTACAGGGGACACCAAGAGACCCAGTACTTC. This encodes CASSPMYRGHQETQYF.

On this clonotype: Relative to the germline gene, one junction end is altered; a read error may explain this. The chain carries TRBV25-1 and TRBJ2-3, with TRBD2 matching over 9 bases. This CDR3 contains 16 residues. Germline assignment: CDR1 MGHDK and CDR2 SYGVNS. The CDR3 spells CTSSAHQAGGTDTQYF. The CDR3, as DNA: TGTACCAGCAGTGCTCACCAAGCGGGAGGAACAGATACGCAGTATTTT.

The chain employs TRBV3-1 and TRBJ1-1; D unresolved. There are 16 residues in the CDR3. Deletions cut 4 bases from V and 2 bases from J, with 17 bases between. Looked up from germline, CDR1 is LGHDT and CDR2 is YNNKEL (reference sequence). CDR3 sequence (DNA): TGTGCCAGCAGCCTTGAGCTTGGGCGACCAAACACTGAAGCTTTCTTT. It yields the protein CASSLELGRPNTEAFF.

This clonotype has more than one count but fewer than ten. The V and J genes are TRBV6-2 or TRBV6-3 and TRBJ1-6, with a possible D match to TRBD1 (6 bases). Germline V gene lookup returns CDR1 MNHEY and CDR2 SVGEGT. Trimming removed 2 bases from V and 0 bases from J, with 8 bases in between. The CDR3 consists of 16 residues. The CDR3 reads CASSYGQISYNSPLHF. As DNA, the CDR3 is TGTGCCAGCAGTTACGGACAGATCTCCTATAATTCACCCCTCCACTTT.

The J gene is TRBJ2-7, the V gene TRBV5-8, with D unresolved. V was cut by 0 bases and J by 3 bases, with 19 bases left in between. There are 17 residues in the CDR3. The germline V gene has CDR1 SGHTS and CDR2 YDEGEE. In DNA, the CDR3 is TGTGCCAGCAGCTTGGAAAAGGATGGGATGTGGGTCTACGAGCAGTACTTC. Amino acid sequence: CASSLEKDGMWVYEQYF.

The chain recombines TRBV6-1 with TRBJ1-1; D might be TRBD1 (5 bases). V was trimmed by 4 bases and J by 5 bases, leaving 14 bases between them. This CDR3 contains 14 residues. Germline V gives CDR1 MNHNS, CDR2 SASEGT. This chain's CDR3 is CASSATGGLTEAFF. The DNA for the CDR3 is TGTGCCAGCAGTGCCACAGGCGGGTTAACTGAAGCTTTCTTT.

This chain links TRBV5-1 with TRBJ2-7; perhaps TRBD2 as D (5 bases). Trimming took off 4 bases at V and 3 bases at J, with 17 bases between the two ends. Per the germline V gene, CDR1 is SGHRS and CDR2 is YFSETQ. The CDR3 is 15 residues long. The DNA for the CDR3 is TGCGCCAGCAGCGAGGGTCCCAATTCATTCTACGAGCAGTACTTC. Its protein product is CASSEGPNSFYEQYF.

The rearrangement uses TRBV7-6 and TRBJ1-1; possibly TRBD1 for D (5 bases). The CDR3 contains 14 residues. The V gene's germline CDR1 is SGHVS and CDR2 FNYEAQ. V gave up 2 bases and J gave up 4 bases, with 11 bases separating them. Written as DNA, the CDR3 is TGTGCCAGCAGCTTACTGGGGCTGGGCACTGAAGCTTTCTTT. As protein: CASSLLGLGTEAFF.

This clonotype was seen repeatedly, ten times or more. V gene TRBV4-1 combines with J gene TRBJ2-7; 8 bases are a match to TRBD2. The CDR3 contains 13 residues. CDR1 and CDR2 (germline): MGHRA, YSYEKL. Unmatched junction bases numbered 2, after V lost 4 bases and J lost 3 bases. CDR3 in DNA: TGCGCCAGCAGCCGGGGACTAGACTACGAGCAGTACTTC. Translated, it gives CASSRGLDYEQYF.

The CDR3 coding sequence is TGTGCCAGCAGTATGACAGGGATGGATCAGCCCCAGCATTTT. Translation gives CASSMTGMDQPQHF. The J gene is TRBJ1-5, the V gene TRBV12-3 or TRBV12-4; 7 nucleotides agree with TRBD1. Losses at the gene ends were 5 bases for V and 5 bases for J; bases not matched to a gene: 6. The CDR3 loop spans 14 amino acids.

This clonotype showed up many times. The chain links TRBV11-2 to TRBJ2-1, with 7 bases that match TRBD2. V lost 2 bases to trimming and J lost 7 bases; unmatched junction nucleotides: 2. Germline assignment: CDR1 SGHAT and CDR2 FQNNGV. The CDR3 sequence is 13 residues long. The CDR3 loop reads CASSLNGRNEQFF. The CDR3 DNA reads TGTGCCAGCAGCTTAAACGGGAGGAATGAGCAGTTCTTC.

This clonotype was detected once. V is TRBV4-1 and J is TRBJ2-1, with D possibly called TRBD1 or TRBD2 (5 bases each). Trimming took off 3 bases at V and 7 bases at J, with 16 bases between the two ends. The CDR3 covers 15 residues. The V gene's germline CDR1 is MGHRA and CDR2 YSYEKL. DNA of the CDR3: TGCGCCAGCAGCCAGGGACGGGGAAAGGATAATGAGCAGTTCTTC. Its protein product is CASSQGRGKDNEQFF.

The chain joins TRBV28 to TRBJ2-7; D tentatively fits TRBD1 or TRBD2 (5 bases each). The germline gives CDR1 MDHEN, CDR2 SYDVKM. Trimming left V 6 bases short and J 3 bases short, with 9 bases between. The CDR3 totals 12 residues. CDR3 residues: CASRLGDYEQYF. DNA for the CDR3: TGTGCCAGCAGATTGGGGGACTACGAGCAGTACTTC.

The gene calls are TRBV12-3 or TRBV12-4 and TRBJ1-1; D not resolved. The CDR3 sequence is 14 residues long. Trimming took off 3 bases at V and 0 bases at J, with 8 bases between the two ends. CDR3 amino acids: CASSLKAMNTEAFF. The DNA for the CDR3 is TGTGCCAGCAGTTTGAAAGCGATGAACACTGAAGCTTTCTTT.

V and J are TRBV27 and TRBJ2-7, with TRBD2 as a possible D gene (6 bases). Germline V gene sequence: CDR1 MNHEY, CDR2 SMNVEV (reference sequence). Trimming shortened V by 5 bases and J by 1 base, and 18 bases separated the two germline ends. There are 16 residues in the CDR3. CDR3 region: CASSAISGAGSYEQYF. The DNA for the CDR3 is TGTGCCAGCAGTGCAATCTCGGGCGCGGGGTCCTACGAGCAGTACTTC.

In this sample, this clonotype turned up many times. This chain links TRBV7-7 with TRBJ2-7; D unclear. The CDR3 sequence is 15 residues long. Trimming cost V 1 base and J 0 bases, with 10 bases left between them. The V gene's germline CDR1 is SSHAT and CDR2 FNYEAQ (reference sequence). DNA of the CDR3: TGTGCCAGCAGCTTAGGGGCAGGCAACTCCTACGAGCAGTACTTC. It encodes CASSLGAGNSYEQYF.

This clonotype was observed a few times. The chain has TRBV14 and TRBJ2-1; D uncertain. Germline values: CDR1 SGHDN, CDR2 FVKESK. This CDR3 is built from 13 residues. Trimming left V 1 base short and J 11 bases short, with 12 bases between. CDR3 residues: CASSQGRGYQQFF. The DNA of the CDR3 is TGTGCCAGCAGCCAAGGTAGAGGCTATCAGCAGTTCTTC.